These 18 T cell receptor beta chains originate from one sample sequenced in a study of blood T cell repertoires in COVID-19. The repertoire was sequenced with immunoSEQ multiplex PCR; TCRdb's copy has only in-frame clones and lacks some. The table records about 260,000 clones, just under 90% of them present only once. Sequencing used PBMCs or T cells enriched from blood (not recorded which). The receptors originated from a woman aged 30 to 39 with acute COVID-19.

The chain uses TRBV6-4 and TRBJ2-6; D might be TRBD1 (6 bases). Germline assignment: CDR1 MRHNA and CDR2 SNTAGT. This CDR3 comprises 14 residues. The V end lost 8 bases, the J end lost 5 bases, and 13 bases lay between the germline ends. As DNA, the CDR3 is TGTGCCAGCTCCGCCGGGGACAGGGCCAACGTCCTGACTTTC. It translates to CASSAGDRANVLTF.

The chain joins TRBV7-3 to TRBJ2-3; TRBD2 matches at 7 bases. The germline CDR1 and CDR2 sequences are SGHTA and FQGTGA. The CDR3 totals 15 residues. V was clipped by 5 bases and J by 0 bases; unmatched bases: 5. The CDR3 loop reads CASSTSGTSTDTQYF. DNA of the CDR3: TGTGCCAGCAGCACGAGCGGGACTAGCACAGATACGCAGTATTTT. The full variable domain, rest sourced from reference TRBV7-3 and TRBJ2-3, is GAGVSQTPSNKVTEKGKYVELRCDPISGHTALYWYRQSLGQGPEFLIYFQGTGAADDSGLPNDRFFAVRPEGSVSTLKIQRTERGDSAVYLCASSTSGTSTDTQYFGPGTRLTVL.

The chain has TRBV20-1 and TRBJ2-3; tentative D call: TRBD2 (6 bases). This CDR3 has 11 residues. The germline V and J ends were trimmed by 6 bases and 5 bases, with 9 bases remaining between them. CDR1 is DFQATT, CDR2 SNEGSKA, per germline (reference sequence). CDR3 in amino acids: CSADSGDTQYF. CDR3 DNA sequence: TGCAGTGCCGATAGCGGAGATACGCAGTATTTT.

The chain combines TRBV6-5 with TRBJ2-2, with 8 bases fitting TRBD2. The ends lost 0 bases at V and 0 bases at J; junction bases unmatched: 0. The CDR3 is 16 residues long. The germline V gene encodes CDR1 MNHEY and CDR2 SVGAGI. The CDR3 region has the DNA TGTGCCAGCAGTTACTCACTAGCGGCGAACACCGGGGAGCTGTTTTTT. Its translation: CASSYSLAANTGELFF.

This clone appeared a few times. The V and J genes are TRBV5-1 and TRBJ2-3; unclear D gene. CDR3 length: 14 residues. Germline V gene sequence: CDR1 SGHRS, CDR2 YFSETQ. Trimming shortened V by 4 bases and J by 3 bases, and 12 bases separated the two germline ends. CDR3 protein: CASSPGRMTDTQYF. CDR3 DNA sequence: TGCGCCAGCAGCCCTGGCAGGATGACAGATACGCAGTATTTT.

The CDR3 here is CASSLGLAGVGNEQFF. In DNA, the CDR3 is TGTGCCAGCAGTCTAGGACTAGCGGGAGTGGGCAATGAGCAGTTCTTC. This chain uses TRBV6-2 or TRBV6-3 with TRBJ2-1, with 13 positions matching TRBD2. Germline V gives CDR1 MNHEY, CDR2 SVGEGT. The trim removed 5 bases at V and 6 bases at J, leaving 7 bases unmatched. The CDR3 is made up of 16 amino acids.

Details on this clone: This same CDR3 is encoded by further DNA sequences in the sample. This chain uses TRBV28 with TRBJ1-1; 8 bases line up with TRBD1. This CDR3 comprises 13 residues. V lost 6 bases and J lost 4; bases outside the gene matches: 4. CDR1 is MDHEN and CDR2 is SYDVKM in the germline V gene. CDR3 amino acids: CASRTTGGTEAFF. For the CDR3, the DNA is TGTGCCAGCAGGACTACAGGGGGCACTGAAGCTTTCTTT.

The chain joins TRBV7-9 to TRBJ1-6, with 7 positions matching TRBD1. This CDR3 is built from 18 residues. The V gene's germline CDR1 is SEHNR and CDR2 FQNEAQ (reference sequence). V gave up 0 bases and J gave up 0 bases; unmatched junction bases: 5. The CDR3 DNA reads as TGTGCCAGCAGCTTAGCAGAGGCAGGGGGCTCCTATAATTCACCCCTCCACTTT. Protein product: CASSLAEAGGSYNSPLHF.

This clone was detected once. The CDR3 protein is CASSLKPRGPGNEKLFF. The CDR3 nucleotides are TGTGCCAGCAGCTTAAAGCCCAGGGGGCCCGGTAATGAAAAACTGTTTTTT. The chain links TRBV11-2 to TRBJ1-4, with 8 bases identical to TRBD1. Germline V gene data show CDR1 as SGHAT and CDR2 as FQNNGV. V shed 2 bases, J shed 4 bases, and the junction held 9 bases outside the gene matches. The CDR3 is 17 residues long.

In regard to this clone: One end of the junction does not line up with germline, which may come from a read error. The J gene is TRBJ2-1, the V gene TRBV5-4; maybe TRBD1 (5 bases). CDR1 and CDR2 (germline): SGHNT, YYREEE (reference sequence). The CDR3 sequence is 15 residues long. The CDR3 protein is CATSQGLPSYNEQFF. CDR3 sequence (DNA): TGTGCCACCAGCCAGGGCTTGCCCTCCTACAATGAGCAGTTCTTC.

The rearrangement uses TRBV30 and TRBJ2-7, with 10 bases that match TRBD1. The germline CDR1 and CDR2 sequences are GTSNPN and SVGIG (reference sequence). This CDR3 spans 13 amino acids. V dropped 1 base and J dropped 3; count of bases not matched to a gene: 0. Here the CDR3 DNA reads TGTGCCTGGAGTGGGACAGGGGGCTACGAGCAGTACTTC. Translated, it gives CAWSGTGGYEQYF.

The chain links TRBV29-1 to TRBJ2-1; maybe TRBD2 (5 bases). Trimming took off 2 bases at V and 6 bases at J, with 11 bases between the two ends. The CDR3 loop spans 13 amino acids. The germline V gene encodes CDR1 SQVTM and CDR2 ANQGSEA. CDR3 DNA sequence: TGCAGCGTTGAACTAGCACTCCCCAATGAGCAGTTCTTC. The encoded protein is CSVELALPNEQFF.

The chain employs TRBV4-1 and TRBJ1-4; TRBD1 is a possible D gene (5 bases). The CDR3 is 15 amino acids. V lost 6 bases to trimming and J lost 4 bases, with 15 bases between them. Germline assignment: CDR1 MGHRA and CDR2 YSYEKL. CDR3 nucleotides: TGCGCCAGCAGTCCTCCGGGACTCTATAATGAAAAACTGTTTTTT. This encodes CASSPPGLYNEKLFF.

The V and J genes are TRBV12-3 or TRBV12-4 and TRBJ1-3; tentative D call: TRBD1 (5 bases). With 7 bases removed from V and 3 bases from J, the gap between germline ends came to 10 bases. CDR3 length: 13 amino acids. The CDR3 coding sequence is TGTGCCAGCATTGAAGGGGTTGGAAACACCATATATTTT. This gives the protein CASIEGVGNTIYF.

The chain has TRBV12-3 or TRBV12-4 and TRBJ2-7; TRBD1 matches 7 bases. The CDR3 spans 13 residues. Trimming took 3 bases from V and 3 from J; bases not matched to a gene: 2. The CDR3 spells CASSLGDSYEQYF. The CDR3 DNA sequence: TGTGCCAGCAGTTTGGGGGACAGCTACGAGCAGTACTTC.

V usage is TRBV14 and J usage is TRBJ2-1; D is ambiguous. Germline-derived CDR1 and CDR2 are SGHDN and FVKESK. Between the trimmed V and J ends, which lost 2 bases and 8 bases, there was a span of 22 bases. CDR3 size: 17 residues. CDR3 residues: CASSQSLYSLTLDEQFF. The CDR3 DNA reads TGTGCCAGCAGCCAATCCCTATATTCCCTCACTCTCGATGAGCAGTTCTTC.

J is TRBJ1-2 and V is TRBV7-6, with TRBD1 matching over 7 bases. V shed 6 bases, J shed 2 bases, and the junction held 0 bases outside the gene matches. The germline gives CDR1 SGHVS, CDR2 FNYEAQ. CDR3 length: 12 amino acids. CDR3 sequence: CASRDRNYGYTF. CDR3 coding DNA: TGTGCCAGCAGGGACAGGAACTATGGCTACACCTTC.

V and J are TRBV27 and TRBJ2-7, with D perhaps TRBD2 (6 bases). V gave up 3 bases and J gave up 0 bases, with 15 bases separating them. This CDR3 contains 16 residues. Germline V gene lookup returns CDR1 MNHEY and CDR2 SMNVEV (reference sequence). DNA of the CDR3: TGTGCCAGCAGTTTGAGATCTAGCGTACCCTCCTACGAGCAGTACTTC. Its protein product is CASSLRSSVPSYEQYF.